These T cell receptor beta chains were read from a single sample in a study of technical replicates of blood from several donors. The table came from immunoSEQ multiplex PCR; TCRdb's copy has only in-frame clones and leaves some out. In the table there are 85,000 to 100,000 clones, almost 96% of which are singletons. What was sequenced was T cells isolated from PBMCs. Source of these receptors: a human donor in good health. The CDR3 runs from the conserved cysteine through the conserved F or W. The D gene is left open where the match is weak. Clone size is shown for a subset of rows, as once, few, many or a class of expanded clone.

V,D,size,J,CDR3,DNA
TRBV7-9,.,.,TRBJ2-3,CASSLAQGTDTQYF,TGTGCCAGCAGCTTAGCACAGGGCACAGATACGCAGTATTTT
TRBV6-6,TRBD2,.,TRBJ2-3,CASGAELAVGTDTQYF,TGTGCCAGCGGGGCCGAACTAGCGGTCGGCACAGATACGCAGTATTTT
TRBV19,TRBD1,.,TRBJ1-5,CASQIGQGPNQPQHF,TGTGCCAGCCAAATCGGACAGGGGCCCAATCAGCCCCAGCATTTT
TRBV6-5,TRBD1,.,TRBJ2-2,CASSYFGTGVTGELFF,TGTGCCAGCAGTTACTTCGGGACAGGGGTGACCGGGGAGCTGTTTTTT
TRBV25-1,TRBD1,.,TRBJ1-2,CASSEWGTGDGYTF,TGTGCCAGCAGTGAATGGGGGACAGGGGATGGCTACACCTTC
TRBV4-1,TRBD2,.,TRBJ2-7,CASSQGVFASGPTKYEQYF,TGCGCCAGCAGCCAAGGTGTATTTGCTAGCGGACCAACGAAATACGAGCAGTACTTC
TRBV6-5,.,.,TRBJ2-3,CASSYSYRETDTQYF,TGTGCCAGCAGTTACTCGTACAGGGAAACAGATACGCAGTATTTT
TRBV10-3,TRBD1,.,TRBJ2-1,CAIRDRESYNEQFF,TGTGCCATCAGGGACAGGGAGTCCTACAATGAGCAGTTCTTC
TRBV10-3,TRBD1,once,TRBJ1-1,CATAGQGADTEAFF,TGTGCCACGGCAGGACAGGGGGCGGACACTGAAGCTTTCTTT
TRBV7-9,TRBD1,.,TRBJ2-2,CASSLVGQYTGELFF,TGTGCCAGCAGCTTAGTGGGACAGTACACCGGGGAGCTGTTTTTT
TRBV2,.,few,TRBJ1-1,CASSQDRNTEAFF,TGTGCCAGCAGTCAGGACAGGAACACTGAAGCTTTCTTT
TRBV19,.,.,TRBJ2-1,CASSTGTNNEQFF,TGTGCCAGTAGTACCGGGACAAACAATGAGCAGTTCTTC
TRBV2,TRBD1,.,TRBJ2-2,CASSGQGNTGELFF,TGTGCCAGCAGTGGACAGGGGAACACCGGGGAGCTGTTTTTT
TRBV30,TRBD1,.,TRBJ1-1,CAWRKTGGNTEAFF,TGTGCCTGGAGAAAGACAGGGGGCAACACTGAAGCTTTCTTT
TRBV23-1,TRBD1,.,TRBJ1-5,CASSQAGGRSNQPQHF,TGCGCCAGCAGTCAGGCAGGGGGCCGGAGCAATCAGCCCCAGCATTTT
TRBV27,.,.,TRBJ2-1,CASRILFRGARLYNEQFF,TGTGCCAGCAGAATCCTGTTCCGGGGGGCCCGATTGTACAATGAGCAGTTCTTC
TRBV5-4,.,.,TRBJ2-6,CASTGQLRFSGANVLTF,TGTGCCAGCACCGGACAGTTAAGGTTCTCTGGGGCCAACGTCCTGACTTTC
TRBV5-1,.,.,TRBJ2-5,CASSSGSRALETQYF,TGCGCCAGCAGCTCGGGGAGTCGAGCGTTGGAGACCCAGTACTTC
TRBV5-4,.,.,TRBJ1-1,CASSPGMNTEAFF,TGTGCCAGCAGCCCGGGGATGAACACTGAAGCTTTCTTT
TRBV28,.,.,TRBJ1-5,CASIVRGGNQPQHF,TGTGCCAGCATCGTCCGGGGTGGCAATCAGCCCCAGCATTTT
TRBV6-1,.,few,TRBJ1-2,CASSGPPGQGVFLYGYTF,TGTGCCAGCAGTGGCCCCCCGGGACAAGGAGTCTTCCTCTATGGCTACACCTTC
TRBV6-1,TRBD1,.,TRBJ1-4,CASTFEGAPEKLFF,TGTGCCAGCACTTTCGAGGGGGCGCCCGAAAAACTGTTTTTT
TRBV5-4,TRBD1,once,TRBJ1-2,CASSSNGDSHYGYTF,TGTGCCAGCAGCTCCAACGGGGACAGTCACTATGGCTACACCTTC
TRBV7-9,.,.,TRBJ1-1,CASRWTPGTEAFF,TGTGCCAGCAGATGGACACCAGGGACTGAAGCTTTCTTT
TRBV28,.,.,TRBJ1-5,CASSYPTEGGYNQPQHF,TGTGCCAGCAGTTACCCGACGGAGGGTGGATACAATCAGCCCCAGCATTTT
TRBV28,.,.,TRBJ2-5,CASSFPGEQETQYF,TGTGCCAGCAGTTTCCCGGGTGAGCAAGAGACCCAGTACTTC
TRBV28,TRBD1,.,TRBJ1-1,CASSLPQGADTEAFF,TGTGCCAGCAGTTTACCCCAGGGGGCCGACACTGAAGCTTTCTTT
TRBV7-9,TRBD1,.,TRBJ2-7,CASSLWRGQGRIEQYF,TGTGCCAGCAGCTTATGGCGTGGACAGGGGCGAATCGAGCAGTACTTC
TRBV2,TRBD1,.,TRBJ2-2,CASNVNRDRDTGELFF,TGTGCCAGCAACGTGAACCGGGACAGGGACACCGGGGAGCTGTTTTTT
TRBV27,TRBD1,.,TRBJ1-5,CASSPSLLRDSSSQPQHF,TGTGCCAGCAGTCCCTCACTCCTACGGGACAGTAGCAGTCAGCCCCAGCATTTT
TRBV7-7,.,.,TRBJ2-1,CASSLGQNNEQFF,TGTGCTAGCAGCCTAGGACAGAACAATGAGCAGTTCTTC
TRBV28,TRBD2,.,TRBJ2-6,CASSSHIAGGGANVLTF,TGTGCCAGCAGTTCACACATAGCGGGAGGCGGGGCCAACGTCCTGACTTTC
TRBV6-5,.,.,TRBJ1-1,CASSYSRANTEAFF,TGTGCCAGCAGTTACTCGAGGGCGAACACTGAAGCTTTCTTT
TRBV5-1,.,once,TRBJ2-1,CASSLAQGGLSYNEQFF,TGCGCCAGCAGCTTGGCCCAGGGGGGCCTCTCCTACAATGAGCAGTTCTTC
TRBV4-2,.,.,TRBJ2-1,CASSQVGRNNEQFF,TGTGCCAGCAGCCAAGTCGGCAGGAACAATGAGCAGTTCTTC
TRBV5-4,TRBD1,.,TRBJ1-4,CASSRTTGTGVTELFF,TGTGCCAGCAGCCGTACCACGGGAACAGGGGTGACAGAACTGTTTTTT
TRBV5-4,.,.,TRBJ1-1,CASREQDTEAFF,TGTGCCAGCAGAGAACAAGACACTGAAGCTTTCTTT
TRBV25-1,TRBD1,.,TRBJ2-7,CASSEWGQSYEQYF,TGTGCCAGCAGTGAATGGGGACAGAGCTACGAGCAGTACTTC
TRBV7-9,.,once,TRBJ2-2,CASSLAGGTGELFF,TGTGCCAGCAGCTTAGCGGGGGGCACCGGGGAGCTGTTTTTT
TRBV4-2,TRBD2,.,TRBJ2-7,CASSARVAGGPGEQYF,TGTGCCAGCAGCGCTCGAGTAGCGGGAGGGCCCGGCGAGCAGTACTTC
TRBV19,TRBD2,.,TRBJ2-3,CASSMRRLAGGPKGTDTQYF,TGTGCCAGTAGTATGCGGAGACTAGCGGGAGGGCCTAAAGGCACAGATACGCAGTATTTT
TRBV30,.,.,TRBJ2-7,CAWSVLDEQYF,TGTGCCTGGAGTGTACTGGACGAGCAGTACTTC
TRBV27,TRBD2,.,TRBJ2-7,CASSLLGLAGAEQYF,TGTGCCAGCAGTCTACTTGGGCTAGCGGGAGCCGAGCAGTACTTC
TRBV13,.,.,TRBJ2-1,CASSLQVSPPYNEQFF,TGTGCCAGCAGCCTACAGGTTTCCCCCCCCTACAATGAGCAGTTCTTC
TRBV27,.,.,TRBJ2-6,CASSFGGSGANVLTF,TGTGCCAGCAGTTTTGGGGGGTCTGGGGCCAACGTCCTGACTTTC